The 11 T cell receptor beta chains below all came from one sample that was sequenced in a study of metastatic and nonmetastatic thyroid tumors. Thyroid surgery was performed in patients who had received no treatment beforehand. Using MiXCR, TCRdb reanalyzed the PCR reads. The table includes roughly 65,000 clones, 14% detected once. Sequencing was done on a sample of blood. All receptors come from a male donor with papillary thyroid cancer or a benign thyroid nodule (not recorded which). Some clones in this sample may be carry-over from other donors' samples.

This clone was observed at least ten times. The rearrangement links TRBV7-9 to TRBJ2-7; D perhaps matches TRBD2 (7 bases). CDR1 is SEHNR and CDR2 is FQNEAQ in the germline V gene (reference sequence). The CDR3 extends over 14 amino acids. Trimming removed 3 bases at V and 3 bases at J, with 12 bases between. CDR3 amino acids: CASSFSGEGYEQYF. CDR3 DNA: TGTGCCAGCAGCTTTTCAGGGGAGGGCTACGAGCAGTACTTC.

This clone was seen many times. The V and J genes are TRBV11-1 and TRBJ1-3; 9 positions match TRBD1. The CDR3 extends over 17 amino acids. The V and J ends lost 2 bases and 2 bases, in that order; junction bases with no gene match: 7. Germline V gives CDR1 SGHAT, CDR2 FQDESV (reference sequence). CDR3 protein: CASSLTGGGVPGNTIYF. Written as DNA, the CDR3 is TGTGCCAGCAGCTTAACAGGGGGCGGCGTCCCTGGAAACACCATATATTTT.

This clone was recorded many times. This chain uses TRBV10-3 with TRBJ1-3; D gene unclear. CDR3 length equals 14 residues. The V gene's germline CDR1 is ENHRY and CDR2 SYGVKD. V was cut by 4 bases and J by 12 bases, with 19 bases left in between. The CDR3 DNA reads as TGTGCCATCAGTGCCACCGATCGGAAACTAAACATATATTTT. This codes for CAISATDRKLNIYF.

This clone has ten or more counts. CDR3 in DNA: TGCAGTGGAACGCGCTCCTACGAGCAGTACGTC. Encoded protein: CSGTRSYEQYV. The gene calls are TRBV20-1 and TRBJ2-7, with no clear D. Per the germline V gene, CDR1 is DFQATT and CDR2 is SNEGSKA (reference sequence). The CDR3 is made up of 11 amino acids. V was shortened by 7 bases and J by 0 bases, with 7 bases between the two germline ends.

This clone occurred many times. The V and J genes are TRBV4-1 and TRBJ2-7; 7 bases map to TRBD2. Germline assignment: CDR1 MGHRA and CDR2 YSYEKL. J lost 11 bases, V lost 3 bases, and 13 bases had no gene match. This CDR3 region has 14 residues. The CDR3 bases are TGCGCCAGCAGCCAGGGGGGGGAGGTGGGAATCAAGTACTTC. Translated: CASSQGGEVGIKYF.

This clone was picked up a small number of times. The chain combines TRBV29-1 with TRBJ1-2; TRBD1 aligns across 8 bases. Germline V gene data show CDR1 as SQVTM and CDR2 as ANQGSEA. V was pared by 7 bases and J by 5 bases, with 9 bases of the junction left unmatched. This CDR3 is 13 amino acids long. The CDR3 DNA is TGCAGCGCCCGCGGACAGGGAACATATGGCTACACCTTC. Translating it yields CSARGQGTYGYTF. Together with reference TRBV29-1 and TRBJ1-2, the CDR3 gives the full variable domain: SAVISQKPSRDICQRGTSLTIQCQVDSQVTMMFWYRQQPGQSLTLIATANQGSEATYESGFVIDKFPISRPNLTFSTLTVSNMSPEDSSIYLCSARGQGTYGYTFGSGTRLTVV.

This clone has at least ten counts. The chain couples TRBV9 to TRBJ2-1; D gene uncertain. CDR3 length: 14 residues. V lost 1 base, J lost 9 bases, and 14 bases lay in between. Germline loops: CDR1 SGDLS, CDR2 YYNGEE. This CDR3 is CASSVQVGRSEQFF. The CDR3 nucleotides are TGTGCCAGCAGCGTACAGGTGGGAAGGAGTGAGCAGTTCTTC.

This clone was observed many times. J is TRBJ1-2 and V is TRBV5-1, with D uncertain. Trimming cost V 4 bases and J 12 bases, with 4 bases left between them. From germline, CDR1 is SGHRS and CDR2 YFSETQ. The CDR3 is made up of 8 amino acids. In DNA, the CDR3 is TGCGCCAGCAGCCAACACACCTTC. Its protein product is CASSQHTF.

This clone has a count of ten or more. The chain carries TRBV24-1 and TRBJ1-2; the D is unclear. Germline V gives CDR1 KGHDR, CDR2 SFDVKD. The CDR3 is 12 amino acids. V lost 4 bases and J 10 bases, leaving 12 bases between the germline ends. The CDR3 nucleotides are TGTGCCACCAGTGAGCAGAGAGGCCCCTACACCTTC. This translates into CATSEQRGPYTF.

This clone was seen many times. CDR3 sequence (DNA): TGTGCCAGTAGTCAACCGGGACTAGCGGGAGTAGAGACCCAGTACTTC. It codes for CASSQPGLAGVETQYF. V is TRBV19 and J is TRBJ2-5; 14 positions match TRBD2. Trimming took 5 bases from V and 4 from J; bases not matched to a gene: 6. Germline V gene data show CDR1 as LNHDA and CDR2 as SQIVND (reference sequence). The length of the CDR3 is 16 residues.

This clone has at least ten counts. CDR3 region: CASSFRAGVGEETQYF. As DNA, the CDR3 is TGTGCCAGCAGTTTTAGGGCGGGAGTTGGCGAAGAGACCCAGTACTTC. The genes are TRBV28 and TRBJ2-5; 7 nucleotides match TRBD2. Germline CDR1 reads MDHEN; CDR2 reads SYDVKM. CDR3 length: 16 residues. The V and J ends lost 3 bases and 3 bases, in that order; junction bases with no gene match: 10.